The 22 T cell receptor beta chains presented below share a single source sample, sequenced in a study of blood T cell repertoires in COVID-19. TCRdb keeps only in-frame clones here, not all; method: immunoSEQ multiplex PCR. In the table there are 80,000 or so clones, about nine tenths of which are singletons. The sequenced sample consisted of peripheral blood. Receptor source: a woman aged 45-60 years in a cohort sampled during active COVID-19.

This chain joins TRBV5-1 and TRBJ1-3; D call uncertain. V was trimmed by 3 bases and J by 0 bases, leaving 10 bases between them. Germline V CDR1 and CDR2: SGHRS, YFSETQ. The CDR3 is 15 amino acids. The CDR3 region is CASSSNSISGNTIYF. The CDR3 bases are TGCGCCAGCAGCTCAAATTCCATCTCTGGAAACACCATATATTTT.

The chain has TRBV20-1 and TRBJ2-1, with D perhaps matching TRBD2 (5 bases). The V end lost 3 bases, the J end lost 0 bases, and 9 bases lay between the germline ends. The CDR3 is made up of 14 amino acids. Germline CDR1 is DFQATT and CDR2 is SNEGSKA (reference sequence). The CDR3 DNA sequence: TGCAGTGCTAGTCGAGGGAGCTCCTACAATGAGCAGTTCTTC. Protein sequence: CSASRGSSYNEQFF.

The rearrangement joins TRBV7-3 to TRBJ2-2; 11 bases match TRBD2. This CDR3 spans 14 amino acids. The V gene's germline CDR1 is SGHTA and CDR2 FQGTGA. Trimming at V came to 6 bases and at J to 4 bases, leaving 1 base not matched to a gene. The DNA for the CDR3 is TGTGCCAGCAGTAGCGGGAGGGGCACCGGGGAGCTGTTTTTT. Translation gives CASSSGRGTGELFF.

This chain uses TRBV7-8 with TRBJ2-5; D gene ambiguous. CDR3 size: 11 residues. V lost 5 bases, J lost 5 bases, and 6 bases lay in between. Germline V lookup: CDR1 SGHVS, CDR2 FQNEAQ. The CDR3 sequence: CASSRYETQYF. CDR3 DNA sequence: TGTGCCAGCAGCCGCTACGAGACCCAGTACTTC. Together with reference TRBV7-8 and TRBJ2-5, the CDR3 gives the full variable domain: GAGVSQSPRYKVAKRGQDVALRCDPISGHVSLFWYQQALGQGPEFLTYFQNEAQLDKSGLPSDRFFAERPEGSVSTLKIQRTQQEDSAVYLCASSRYETQYFGPGTRLLVL.

This chain joins TRBV11-2 and TRBJ2-1; the D gene is possibly TRBD1 (6 bases). CDR1 is SGHAT, CDR2 FQNNGV, per germline. V lost 0 bases, J lost 0 bases, and 9 bases lay in between. The CDR3 loop spans 16 amino acids. The CDR3, as DNA: TGTGCCAGCAGCTTAGACGCCAGGGGCTCCTACAATGAGCAGTTCTTC. Encoded protein: CASSLDARGSYNEQFF.

This chain joins TRBV5-1 and TRBJ1-1; 7 bases match TRBD1. Germline CDR1 reads SGHRS; CDR2 reads YFSETQ. With 0 bases clipped from V and 4 bases from J, the junction kept 3 bases outside the gene matches. This CDR3 is built from 14 residues. The CDR3 sequence: CASSLGQGSTEAFF. The CDR3 DNA follows: TGCGCCAGCAGCTTGGGACAGGGAAGCACTGAAGCTTTCTTT. Together with reference TRBV5-1 and TRBJ1-1, the CDR3 gives the full variable domain: KAGVTQTPRYLIKTRGQQVTLSCSPISGHRSVSWYQQTPGQGLQFLFEYFSETQRNKGNFPGRFSGRQFSNSRSEMNVSTLELGDSALYLCASSLGQGSTEAFFGQGTRLTVV.

This chain links TRBV18 with TRBJ2-7, with a possible D match to TRBD1 (5 bases). V lost 3 bases to trimming and J lost 5 bases, with 8 bases between them. Looked up from germline, CDR1 is KGHSH and CDR2 is LQKENI. The CDR3 has 12 amino acids. The CDR3 nucleotides are TGTGCCAGCTCACCCGGACACCACGAGCAGTACTTC. Its translation: CASSPGHHEQYF.

This chain joins TRBV4-1 and TRBJ1-2, with a tentative D call TRBD1 (5 bases). The V gene lost 2 bases and the J gene lost 8 bases, with 21 bases spanning the gap. The length of the CDR3 is 16 residues. Germline CDR1 and CDR2: MGHRA and YSYEKL. Written as DNA, the CDR3 is TGCGCCAGCAGCCAATTATCGCGGCAGGGCAACGGCGGCTACACCTTC. Its protein is CASSQLSRQGNGGYTF.

V usage is TRBV13 and J usage is TRBJ2-5, with a weak D call TRBD2 (6 bases). The CDR3 length is 12 residues. In germline, CDR1 is PRHDT, CDR2 FYEKMQ (reference sequence). The ends were cut back, 4 bases at V and 7 bases at J, with 10 bases in the middle. The CDR3 nucleotides are TGTGCCAGCAGCTCCGACGGGGGGACCCAGTACTTC. Protein sequence: CASSSDGGTQYF.

This clone occurred a few times. The chain employs TRBV5-3 and TRBJ1-5; D gene uncertain. TRBV5-3 is annotated as an ORF whose role is uncertain. The CDR3 is 15 residues long. V was trimmed by 4 bases and J by 0 bases, leaving 11 bases between them. The CDR3 loop is CARSPREASNQPQHF. For the CDR3, the DNA is TGTGCCAGAAGCCCCCGAGAGGCTAGCAATCAGCCCCAGCATTTT.

The rearrangement uses TRBV5-1 and TRBJ1-2; no firm D call. CDR1 is SGHRS, CDR2 YFSETQ, per germline. CDR3 length: 14 residues. The V end lost 1 base, the J end lost 3 bases, and 10 bases lay between the germline ends. The CDR3: CASSLLTPDYGYTF. CDR3 nucleotide sequence: TGCGCCAGCAGCTTGCTGACACCGGACTATGGCTACACCTTC.

V usage is TRBV27 and J usage is TRBJ2-1; D not resolved. The germline V gene encodes CDR1 MNHEY and CDR2 SMNVEV (reference sequence). Trimming took 5 bases from V and 8 from J, leaving 13 bases between them. The CDR3 has 13 residues. The CDR3 loop is CASSLGSWDEQFF. Written as DNA, the CDR3 is TGTGCCAGCAGTCTAGGATCCTGGGATGAGCAGTTCTTC.

The V gene is TRBV29-1, the J gene TRBJ1-4; D possibly corresponds to TRBD1 (5 bases). CDR1 is SQVTM, CDR2 ANQGSEA, per germline. V dropped 7 bases and J dropped 4 bases, with 16 bases sitting between them. The CDR3 consists of 14 residues. CDR3 in DNA: TGCAGCGCCCGAGGCGACAGCCTTAATGAAAAACTGTTTTTT. Translation: CSARGDSLNEKLFF.

The chain has TRBV7-9 and TRBJ2-1; 12 positions agree with TRBD1. With 5 bases clipped from V and 4 bases from J, the junction kept 15 bases outside the gene matches. The germline gives CDR1 SEHNR, CDR2 FQNEAQ (reference sequence). There are 19 residues in the CDR3. The CDR3 here is CASSPEIPGQGARYNEQFF. For the CDR3, the DNA is TGTGCCAGCAGCCCTGAGATCCCGGGACAGGGGGCGAGGTACAATGAGCAGTTCTTC.

The CDR3 DNA follows: TGTGCCAGCAGCTTGTTCAGAAGCAATCAGCCCCAGCATTTT. Its translation: CASSLFRSNQPQHF. V usage is TRBV5-6 and J usage is TRBJ1-5; D not resolved. CDR3 length equals 14 residues. The V gene lost 1 base and the J gene lost 1 base, with 6 bases spanning the gap. The V gene's germline CDR1 is SGHDT and CDR2 YYEEEE.

The chain joins TRBV5-4 to TRBJ2-1; tentative D call: TRBD2 (7 bases). Germline-derived CDR1 and CDR2 are SGHNT and YYREEE (reference sequence). V lost 7 bases and J 5 bases, leaving 16 bases between the germline ends. The length of the CDR3 is 14 residues. CDR3 sequence: CASHLGGGHNEQFF. The CDR3 coding sequence is TGTGCCAGCCATTTGGGGGGGGGCCACAATGAGCAGTTCTTC. Based on the CDR3 plus reference TRBV5-4 and TRBJ2-1, the full variable domain is ETGVTQSPTHLIKTRGQQVTLRCSSQSGHNTVSWYQQALGQGPQFIFQYYREEENGRGNFPPRFSGLQFPNYSSELNVNALELDDSALYLCASHLGGGHNEQFFGPGTRLTVL.

This clone was detected only once. J is TRBJ1-6 and V is TRBV5-8; TRBD1 agrees at 7 bases. This CDR3 contains 15 residues. J was trimmed by 8 bases and V by 0 bases; bases with no gene match: 5. Germline V CDR1 and CDR2: SGHTS, YDEGEE. The CDR3: CASSLGDRVDSPLHF. The CDR3 DNA reads TGTGCCAGCAGCTTGGGTGACAGGGTGGATTCACCCCTCCACTTT.

V gene TRBV7-9 combines with J gene TRBJ2-2, with D possibly TRBD2 on 6 matching bases. Germline V CDR1 and CDR2: SEHNR, FQNEAQ (reference sequence). The CDR3 is 16 amino acids. The V end lost 5 bases, the J end lost 0 bases, and 13 bases lay between the germline ends. CDR3 bases: TGTGCCAGCAGCCACGGCACGGGGGCGAACACCGGGGAGCTGTTTTTT. Its translation: CASSHGTGANTGELFF.

This clone was seen once. The chain combines TRBV11-1 with TRBJ2-1; D gene ambiguous. The germline V gene encodes CDR1 SGHAT and CDR2 FQDESV (reference sequence). V was cut by 4 bases and J by 3 bases, with 7 bases left in between. The CDR3 extends over 13 amino acids. This CDR3 is CASSSFGYNEQFF. As DNA, the CDR3 is TGTGCCAGCAGCTCCTTCGGCTACAATGAGCAGTTCTTC.

The chain links TRBV28 to TRBJ1-2, with D perhaps TRBD1 (6 bases). In germline, CDR1 is MDHEN, CDR2 SYDVKM. V lost 6 bases and J 10 bases, leaving 18 bases between the germline ends. This CDR3 contains 13 residues. CDR3 sequence (DNA): TGTGCCAGCAGCCCCGCACAGGGTCCGGACTACACCTTC. Its protein product is CASSPAQGPDYTF.

The V gene is TRBV6-5, the J gene TRBJ2-3; tentatively, D is TRBD2 (6 bases). V lost 6 bases to trimming and J lost 0 bases, with 13 bases between them. CDR1 and CDR2 (germline): MNHEY, SVGAGI. CDR3 length: 15 amino acids. The CDR3 nucleotides read TGTGCCAGCAGCTATAGCGGTAAAAGCACAGATACGCAGTATTTT. Protein: CASSYSGKSTDTQYF.

This clone has only one observation. V is TRBV5-1 and J is TRBJ2-7, with D perhaps TRBD1 (7 bases). Trimming removed 0 bases from V and 2 bases from J, with 9 bases in between. Germline CDR1 and CDR2: SGHRS and YFSETQ. CDR3 length equals 14 residues. CDR3 in amino acids: CASSLAGGTYEQYF. CDR3 coding DNA: TGCGCCAGCAGCTTGGCAGGGGGGACCTACGAGCAGTACTTC.